Each of the 6 T cell receptor beta chains below was sequenced from the same sample in a study of graft-versus-host responses after intestinal transplantation. Their target antigens are unknown. The data were produced by immunoSEQ multiplex PCR, yet TCRdb's version contains in-frame clones alone and is incomplete. The sample shows about 120,000 clones, approximately 90% of them seen only once. Sequencing used unstimulated CD4+ T cells sorted from spleen or lymph node cells, obtained before intestinal transplant. These receptors all stem from a human donor who received an intestinal transplant.

J is TRBJ2-3 and V is TRBV29-1, with TRBD2 matching 8 bases. Trimming at V came to 3 bases and at J to 5 bases, leaving 1 base not matched to a gene. This CDR3 comprises 12 residues. CDR1 is SQVTM, CDR2 ANQGSEA, per germline. The chain's CDR3 is CSVDGGEDTQYF. In nucleotides, the CDR3 is TGCAGCGTTGACGGGGGGGAAGATACGCAGTATTTT.

The J gene is TRBJ1-4, the V gene TRBV5-4; D gene unclear. Germline CDR1 reads SGHNT; CDR2 reads YYREEE (reference sequence). The CDR3 runs 16 residues. Deletions cut 0 bases from V and 0 bases from J, with 9 bases between. CDR3 DNA: TGTGCCAGCAGCTTGGGGGCCCCTGCAACTAATGAAAAACTGTTTTTT. Translating gives CASSLGAPATNEKLFF.

The chain couples TRBV27 to TRBJ1-2; no definite D call. V dropped 3 bases and J dropped 2 bases, with 10 bases sitting between them. Germline CDR1 is MNHEY and CDR2 is SMNVEV (reference sequence). The CDR3 length is 14 residues. CDR3 DNA sequence: TGTGCCAGCAGTTTGCAGCGATGGAACTATGGCTACACCTTC. Its protein product is CASSLQRWNYGYTF.

The V call is TRBV30, the J call TRBJ1-6; tentatively, D is TRBD1 (6 bases). The CDR3 has 14 amino acids. Trimming left V 3 bases short and J 7 bases short, with 13 bases between. Germline-derived CDR1 and CDR2 are GTSNPN and SVGIG (reference sequence). The CDR3 bases are TGTGCCTGGAGCCTGAACCAGGGGAATTCACCCCTCCACTTT. Translated, it gives CAWSLNQGNSPLHF.

The V call is TRBV19, the J call TRBJ2-6; D is undetermined. Germline values: CDR1 LNHDA, CDR2 SQIVND (reference sequence). V lost 2 bases and J lost 2, with 7 bases in between. This CDR3 region has 15 residues. For the CDR3, the DNA is TGTGCCAGTAGTATAAAGAGCGCTGGGGCCAACGTCCTGACTTTC. It translates to CASSIKSAGANVLTF.

The rearrangement links TRBV18 to TRBJ2-7; D not resolved. V shed 6 bases and J shed 0 bases, with 15 bases lying between them. The V gene's germline CDR1 is KGHSH and CDR2 LQKENI. This CDR3 region has 15 residues. The CDR3 here is CASSQPGRSSYEQYF. In nucleotides, the CDR3 is TGTGCCAGCTCCCAACCCGGAAGGAGCTCCTACGAGCAGTACTTC.